Below are 32 T cell receptor beta chains sequenced from a single sample in a study of monozygotic twins with cystic fibrosis. Only in-frame clones appear in the TCRdb table, and some are missing; sequencing was by immunoSEQ multiplex PCR. The table shows tens of thousands of clones, with 80% to 90% occurring only once. Material: blood. Every receptor here comes from a woman younger than 45 with cystic fibrosis.

The chain links TRBV28 to TRBJ2-2; unclear D gene. V was cut by 7 bases and J by 5 bases, with 17 bases left in between. This CDR3 has 15 amino acids. Looked up from germline, CDR1 is MDHEN and CDR2 is SYDVKM. The CDR3 nucleotides read TGTGCCAGCAAGGTCCGGCTAGTAGGTACCGGGGAGCTGTTTTTT. Amino acid sequence: CASKVRLVGTGELFF.

The chain combines TRBV7-6 with TRBJ2-1; 11 bases fit TRBD2. This CDR3 spans 18 amino acids. V was clipped by 5 bases and J by 6 bases; unmatched bases: 15. CDR1 and CDR2 from the germline V gene are SGHVS and FNYEAQ. CDR3 sequence (DNA): TGTGCCAGCAGCCCTGGGGCTAGCGGGGGGCGAGGGCGCAATGAGCAGTTCTTC. Translated, it gives CASSPGASGGRGRNEQFF.

The table lists this clone with a count of one. The V gene is TRBV6-4, the J gene TRBJ1-1; weak D call: TRBD1 (5 bases). The CDR3 is made up of 15 amino acids. CDR1 and CDR2 (germline): MRHNA, SNTAGT. V was trimmed by 3 bases and J by 4 bases, leaving 15 bases between them. Here the CDR3 reads CASSDSTGHSTEAFF. CDR3 in DNA: TGTGCCAGCAGTGATTCAACAGGACACTCCACTGAAGCTTTCTTT.

The rearrangement joins TRBV11-2 to TRBJ2-5, with no clear D. Germline CDR1 and CDR2: SGHAT and FQNNGV. The CDR3 has 14 residues. V dropped 5 bases and J dropped 4 bases, with 14 bases sitting between them. The CDR3 spells CASSLRVYGETQYF. CDR3 in DNA: TGTGCCAGCAGCCTTAGGGTGTACGGAGAGACCCAGTACTTC.

The genes are TRBV5-4 and TRBJ1-1, with a weak D call TRBD1 (5 bases). Germline CDR1 is SGHNT and CDR2 is YYREEE (reference sequence). The CDR3 loop spans 15 amino acids. Deletions cut 4 bases from V and 3 bases from J, with 16 bases between. This chain's CDR3 is CASSAKGLGDTEAFF. The CDR3 bases are TGTGCCAGCAGCGCGAAGGGGTTGGGGGACACTGAAGCTTTCTTT.

The chain has TRBV11-2 and TRBJ1-1, with D maybe TRBD1 (6 bases). CDR3 length: 15 residues. V lost 4 bases, J lost 5 bases, and 17 bases lay in between. Per germline, CDR1 SGHAT and CDR2 FQNNGV. The CDR3 sequence is CASSSYREGYTEAFF. The CDR3 bases are TGTGCCAGCAGCTCCTACAGGGAAGGGTATACTGAAGCTTTCTTT.

The V gene is TRBV18, the J gene TRBJ1-1; TRBD1 aligns across 7 bases. The CDR3 extends over 18 amino acids. The germline gives CDR1 KGHSH, CDR2 LQKENI. V was clipped by 3 bases and J by 0 bases; unmatched bases: 13. The CDR3 bases are TGTGCCAGCTCACCGACGACAGGGTGGACCTCCATGAACACTGAAGCTTTCTTT. It encodes CASSPTTGWTSMNTEAFF.

The J gene is TRBJ1-2, the V gene TRBV6-1; no reliable D call. Trimming removed 10 bases from V and 6 bases from J, with 18 bases in between. Germline V gene sequence: CDR1 MNHNS, CDR2 SASEGT. CDR3 length: 13 residues. This chain's CDR3 is CAIRRPMGNGYTF. CDR3 DNA sequence: TGTGCCATCAGGAGACCCATGGGAAATGGCTACACCTTC.

This chain joins TRBV5-1 and TRBJ2-6; D assignment may be TRBD1 or TRBD2 (5 bases each). The CDR3 totals 17 residues. CDR1 is SGHRS and CDR2 is YFSETQ in the germline V gene. V shed 4 bases and J shed 0 bases, with 14 bases lying between them. CDR3 in amino acids: CASSPGTYPSGANVLTF. The CDR3 DNA follows: TGCGCCAGCAGCCCCGGGACCTATCCCTCTGGGGCCAACGTCCTGACTTTC.

The rearrangement joins TRBV30 to TRBJ1-6; the match to TRBD1 covers 8 bases. The CDR3 is made up of 16 amino acids. The germline V gene has CDR1 GTSNPN and CDR2 SVGIG (reference sequence). The V segment lost 0 bases and the J segment 7 bases; nucleotides outside the gene matches: 8. The CDR3 protein is CAWSVAGGQRNSPLHF. CDR3 in DNA: TGTGCCTGGAGTGTAGCAGGGGGCCAGAGGAATTCACCCCTCCACTTT.

This clone occurred once. This chain links TRBV27 with TRBJ1-4; 7 bases agree with TRBD1. The J segment lost 5 bases and the V segment lost 2 bases, leaving 5 bases of the junction unmatched. The CDR3 is 15 amino acids. Germline CDR1 is MNHEY and CDR2 is SMNVEV (reference sequence). The DNA of the CDR3 is TGTGCCAGCAGTTTAGACAGGGAAGGGAATGAAAAACTGTTTTTT. Translating it yields CASSLDREGNEKLFF.

The rearrangement uses TRBV27 and TRBJ1-5; 8 positions match TRBD1. The germline V gene encodes CDR1 MNHEY and CDR2 SMNVEV (reference sequence). V lost 11 bases to trimming and J lost 2 bases; unmatched junction nucleotides: 11. This CDR3 region has 15 residues. CDR3 protein: CAPRDPGQGNQPQHF. In DNA form, the CDR3 reads TGTGCCCCTAGAGATCCGGGACAGGGCAATCAGCCCCAGCATTTT.

The chain uses TRBV7-9 and TRBJ1-6; no definite D call. Germline CDR1 SEHNR, CDR2 FQNEAQ (reference sequence). Trimming removed 1 base from V and 3 bases from J, with 4 bases in between. CDR3 length: 14 residues. The CDR3 here is CASSLGNYNSPLHF. For the CDR3, the DNA is TGTGCCAGCAGCTTAGGGAACTATAATTCACCCCTCCACTTT.

The chain couples TRBV7-2 to TRBJ2-7, with a weak D call TRBD2 (6 bases). This CDR3 contains 14 residues. CDR1 and CDR2 (germline): SGHTA, FQGNSA. Trimming took 5 bases from V and 1 from J, leaving 12 bases between them. CDR3 protein: CASSPLGSSYEQYF. Written as DNA, the CDR3 is TGTGCCAGCAGCCCCCTCGGGAGTTCCTACGAGCAGTACTTC.

The rearrangement joins TRBV4-1 to TRBJ2-2; 10 nucleotides align to TRBD1. The germline V gene encodes CDR1 MGHRA and CDR2 YSYEKL. The CDR3 is made up of 16 amino acids. V dropped 3 bases and J dropped 4; count of bases not matched to a gene: 5. The CDR3 reads CASSQGDRGLTGELFF. The CDR3 bases are TGCGCCAGCAGCCAGGGGGACAGGGGCCTCACCGGGGAGCTGTTTTTT.

This chain uses TRBV19 with TRBJ1-5; no clear D. V was pared by 1 base and J by 11 bases, with 18 bases between. The CDR3 is 15 amino acids. CDR1 is LNHDA, CDR2 SQIVND, per germline (reference sequence). The CDR3 sequence is CASSIGGLEKMAQHF. The CDR3 nucleotides are TGTGCCAGTAGTATAGGGGGTCTCGAGAAAATGGCCCAGCATTTT.

The chain joins TRBV28 to TRBJ1-4; possible D gene TRBD1, 6 bases. The CDR3 extends over 13 amino acids. The V end lost 5 bases, the J end lost 11 bases, and 15 bases lay between the germline ends. Germline V gene lookup returns CDR1 MDHEN and CDR2 SYDVKM. As DNA, the CDR3 is TGTGCCAGCAGTCCGGGACAAAGGAGGAAACTGTTTTTT. It encodes CASSPGQRRKLFF.

The V call is TRBV5-6, the J call TRBJ1-2; the D gene is possibly TRBD1 (5 bases). There are 13 residues in the CDR3. Germline CDR1 and CDR2: SGHDT and YYEEEE. V shed 4 bases and J shed 8 bases, with 15 bases lying between them. The CDR3 sequence: CASSPGGGRGYTF. In nucleotides, the CDR3 is TGTGCCAGCAGCCCCGGGGGGGGTCGCGGCTACACCTTC.

The CDR3 region has the DNA TGTGCCAGCTGGGGACTAGCGGGGGGGCCCGACACAGATACGCAGTATTTT. Translating it yields CASWGLAGGPDTDTQYF. The chain has TRBV2 and TRBJ2-3; 16 positions match TRBD2. V shed 8 bases, J shed 2 bases, and the junction held 7 bases outside the gene matches. The CDR3 is made up of 17 amino acids. CDR1 SNHLY and CDR2 FYNNEI come from the germline V gene. The entire variable domain, with the rest obtained from reference TRBV2 and TRBJ2-3, is as follows: EPEVTQTPSHQVTQMGQEVILRCVPISNHLYFYWYRQILGQKVEFLVSFYNNEISEKSEIFDDQFSVERPDGSNFTLKIRSTKLEDSAMYFCASWGLAGGPDTDTQYFGPGTRLTVL.

The chain is built from TRBV15 and TRBJ1-1; TRBD1 is a possible D gene (5 bases). CDR1 LNHNV and CDR2 YYDKDF come from the germline V gene (reference sequence). This CDR3 has 15 residues. The V end was cut by 0 bases, the J end by 1 base, with 9 bases between. CDR3 sequence (DNA): TGTGCCACCAGCAGAGATCGGGGACCGAACACTGAAGCTTTCTTT. As protein: CATSRDRGPNTEAFF. Full variable domain (remainder filled in from reference TRBV15 and TRBJ1-1): DAMVIQNPRYQVTQFGKPVTLSCSQTLNHNVMYWYQQKSSQAPKLLFHYYDKDFNNEADTPDNFQSRRPNTSFCFLDIRSPGLGDTAMYLCATSRDRGPNTEAFFGQGTRLTVV.

The chain joins TRBV19 to TRBJ1-4; 7 nucleotides align to TRBD1. The length of the CDR3 is 15 residues. Germline V gene data show CDR1 as LNHDA and CDR2 as SQIVND (reference sequence). Trimming removed 8 bases from V and 4 bases from J; junction bases left unmatched: 10. CDR3 region: CASSQPGQNNEKLFF. DNA of the CDR3: TGTGCCAGTTCCCAACCGGGACAGAATAATGAAAAACTGTTTTTT. The whole variable domain, remainder taken from reference TRBV19 and TRBJ1-4, is DGGITQSPKYLFRKEGQNVTLSCEQNLNHDAMYWYRQDPGQGLRLIYYSQIVNDFQKGDIAEGYSVSREKKESFPLTVTSAQKNPTAFYLCASSQPGQNNEKLFFGSGTQLSVL.

The chain uses TRBV28 and TRBJ1-2, with D unclear. The CDR3 is 12 amino acids. Per germline, CDR1 MDHEN and CDR2 SYDVKM. The germline V and J ends were trimmed by 3 bases and 5 bases, with 7 bases remaining between them. CDR3 protein: CASSFSGYGYTF. The CDR3 DNA is TGTGCCAGCAGTTTCTCGGGATATGGCTACACCTTC.

There are a few counts of this clone. This rearrangement joins TRBV30 to TRBJ1-1; D unresolved. The germline gives CDR1 GTSNPN, CDR2 SVGIG (reference sequence). This CDR3 is built from 13 residues. Trimming shortened V by 0 bases and J by 5 bases, and 10 bases separated the two germline ends. CDR3 sequence: CAWSVLAGTEAFF. The CDR3 DNA follows: TGTGCCTGGAGTGTATTAGCTGGAACTGAAGCTTTCTTT.

The table lists this clone with a count of one. This sequence joins TRBV18 and TRBJ2-7, with 7 bases identical to TRBD1. The CDR3 extends over 14 amino acids. V lost 6 bases to trimming and J lost 2 bases; unmatched junction nucleotides: 7. Germline CDR1 KGHSH, CDR2 LQKENI. The CDR3 loop is CASSPGQGAYEQYF. The DNA for the CDR3 is TGTGCCAGCTCCCCCGGCCAGGGGGCCTACGAGCAGTACTTC.

The V and J genes are TRBV5-1 and TRBJ1-5; 7 nucleotides agree with TRBD1. The CDR3 is 15 residues long. V lost 0 bases and J lost 5; bases outside the gene matches: 5. Germline V gene lookup returns CDR1 SGHRS and CDR2 YFSETQ. CDR3 in DNA: TGCGCCAGCAGCTTGGATACAGGGGCGGATCAGCCCCAGCATTTT. It translates to CASSLDTGADQPQHF. The full variable domain, with the rest looked up from reference TRBV5-1 and TRBJ1-5, is KAGVTQTPRYLIKTRGQQVTLSCSPISGHRSVSWYQQTPGQGLQFLFEYFSETQRNKGNFPGRFSGRQFSNSRSEMNVSTLELGDSALYLCASSLDTGADQPQHFGDGTRLSIL.

The table lists this clone with a few counts. The gene calls are TRBV27 and TRBJ1-6, with D perhaps TRBD1 (5 bases). Germline loops: CDR1 MNHEY, CDR2 SMNVEV (reference sequence). This CDR3 is 14 amino acids long. V dropped 4 bases and J dropped 10 bases, with 14 bases sitting between them. The CDR3 here is CASSSNSRDSPLHF. DNA for the CDR3: TGTGCCAGCAGTTCCAATTCCAGGGACTCACCCCTCCACTTT.

The chain combines TRBV23-1 with TRBJ2-7; 8 bases agree with TRBD1. TRBV23-1 is an open reading frame whose function is uncertain. The CDR3 loop spans 14 amino acids. V lost 3 bases, J lost 6 bases, and 7 bases stayed unmatched. This CDR3 reads CASSQWTGRREQYF. The CDR3 DNA reads TGCGCCAGCAGTCAGTGGACAGGGAGGCGCGAGCAGTACTTC.

This chain joins TRBV10-3 and TRBJ1-4, with no clear D. V was clipped by 9 bases and J by 7 bases, with 15 bases between them. Germline V gives CDR1 ENHRY, CDR2 SYGVKD. CDR3 length: 13 amino acids. CDR3: CAICRAEGEKLFF. For the CDR3, the DNA is TGTGCCATTTGCCGAGCCGAGGGTGAAAAACTGTTTTTT.

A few counts support this clone. This chain joins TRBV7-2 and TRBJ1-1; D uncertain. V was shortened by 1 base and J by 1 base, with 10 bases between the two germline ends. The CDR3 runs 15 residues. Germline V gene lookup returns CDR1 SGHTA and CDR2 FQGNSA. The CDR3 here is CASSLGPEENTEAFF. CDR3 DNA sequence: TGTGCCAGCAGCTTAGGCCCCGAGGAGAACACTGAAGCTTTCTTT.

The chain combines TRBV4-1 with TRBJ2-3; weak D call: TRBD1 (6 bases). Germline V CDR1 and CDR2: MGHRA, YSYEKL. V was shortened by 0 bases and J by 2 bases, with 18 bases between the two germline ends. There are 18 residues in the CDR3. For the CDR3, the DNA is TGCGCCAGCAGCCAAGATTTTGCGGGCACAGGGCCCACAGATACGCAGTATTTT. The encoded protein is CASSQDFAGTGPTDTQYF.

In regard to this clone: A read error may produce the germline difference seen at one junction end. The chain joins TRBV7-7 to TRBJ2-3; tentative D call: TRBD2 (6 bases). CDR3 length equals 13 residues. Per germline, CDR1 SSHAT and CDR2 FNYEAQ (reference sequence). The CDR3 DNA sequence: TGTGCTAGCAGCTTGGACTACACAGATACGCAGTATTTT. Translating gives CASSLDYTDTQYF.

This clone showed up just once. The V gene is TRBV27, the J gene TRBJ1-1; maybe TRBD1 (6 bases). Germline CDR1 MNHEY, CDR2 SMNVEV (reference sequence). The CDR3 length is 13 residues. Trimming removed 6 bases at V and 7 bases at J, with 15 bases between. The CDR3 region is CASRLVGGGEAFF. The DNA for the CDR3 is TGTGCCAGCAGGCTTGTGGGAGGGGGTGAAGCTTTCTTT.